This T cell receptor (beta chain) was recorded in a study of T-cell memory formation after mild COVID-19. CDR1 and CDR2 from the germline V gene are DFQATT and SNEGSKA (reference sequence). V was trimmed by 5 bases and J by 4 bases, leaving 9 bases between them. The CDR3 extends over 12 amino acids. TCRdb independently ran MiXCR on the 5' RACE reads; one entry per CDR3 protein. The data show approximately 240,000 distinct CDR3 sequences, over 15% seen once. This clonotype was sampled from a young man who had mild COVID-19 (a few samples of this study predate the infection). Cell type and time point are not known. The specimen was PBMCs or a T cell subset sorted from them (not recorded which). V and J are TRBV20-1 and TRBJ1-5, with D possibly matching TRBD1 (5 bases). The DNA for the CDR3 is TGCAGTGCTCACCGGGGGAATCAGCCCCAGCATTTT. This encodes CSAHRGNQPQHF.